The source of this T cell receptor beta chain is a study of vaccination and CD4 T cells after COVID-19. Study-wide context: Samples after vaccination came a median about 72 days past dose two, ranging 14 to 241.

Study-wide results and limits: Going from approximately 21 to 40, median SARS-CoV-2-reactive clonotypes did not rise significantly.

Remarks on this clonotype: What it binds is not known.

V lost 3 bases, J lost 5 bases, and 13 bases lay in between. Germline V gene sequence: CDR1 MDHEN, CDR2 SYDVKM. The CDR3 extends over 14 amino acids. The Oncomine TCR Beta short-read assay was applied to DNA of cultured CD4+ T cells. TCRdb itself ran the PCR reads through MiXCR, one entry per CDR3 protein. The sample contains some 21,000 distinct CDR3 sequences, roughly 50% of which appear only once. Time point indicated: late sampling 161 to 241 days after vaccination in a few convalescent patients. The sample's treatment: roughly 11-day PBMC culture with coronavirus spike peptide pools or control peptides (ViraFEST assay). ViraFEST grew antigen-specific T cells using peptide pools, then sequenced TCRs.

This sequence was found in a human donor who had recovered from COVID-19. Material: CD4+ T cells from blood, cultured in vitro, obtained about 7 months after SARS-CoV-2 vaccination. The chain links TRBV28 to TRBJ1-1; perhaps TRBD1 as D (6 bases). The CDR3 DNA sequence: TGTGCCAGCAGTTTTATGGGGGCCGGGACTGAAGCTTTCTTT. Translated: CASSFMGAGTEAFF.